One and the same sample provided the 19 T cell receptor beta chains below, sequenced in a study of shared clonotypes between healthy human individuals. TCRdb's table, derived via immunoSEQ multiplex PCR, lists solely in-frame clones and lacks some. Of more than 400,000 clones in the sample, approximately 95% were seen once. Sequencing was performed on naive CD4+ T cells sorted from blood. Subset specified: CD45RA+ positively selected. The receptors stem from a woman aged 30 to 39 in good health.

The V call is TRBV6-1, the J call TRBJ1-1; tentative D call: TRBD1 (5 bases). The germline V gene has CDR1 MNHNS and CDR2 SASEGT. V lost 1 base to trimming and J lost 1 base, with 10 bases between them. This CDR3 has 15 amino acids. The CDR3 nucleotides read TGTGCCAGCAGTGAAGACAGGTCTGCGAACACTGAAGCTTTCTTT. As protein: CASSEDRSANTEAFF.

This chain joins TRBV5-1 and TRBJ2-2; possible D gene TRBD2, 5 bases. Germline V gives CDR1 SGHRS, CDR2 YFSETQ. The CDR3 has 14 residues. V was pared by 7 bases and J by 4 bases, with 14 bases between. The CDR3 DNA is TGCGCCAGCGAACGGGGTCACGCCACCGGGGAGCTGTTTTTT. It translates to CASERGHATGELFF.

The chain uses TRBV7-6 and TRBJ2-2, with 7 bases identical to TRBD1. CDR1 and CDR2 from the germline V gene are SGHVS and FNYEAQ. With 3 bases clipped from V and 5 bases from J, the junction kept 3 bases outside the gene matches. The CDR3 runs to 14 residues. CDR3: CASSLGTVTGELFF. CDR3 DNA: TGTGCCAGCAGCTTGGGGACAGTTACCGGGGAGCTGTTTTTT.

Here the CDR3 DNA reads TGTGTCAAGCCGGGTCCCCAGACTGAAGCTTTCTTT. This translates into CVKPGPQTEAFF. The V call is TRBV7-5, the J call TRBJ1-1. TRBV7-5 is labeled a pseudogene. The CDR3 has 12 amino acids.

The V and J genes are TRBV6-1 and TRBJ2-3, with unresolved D. Per germline, CDR1 MNHNS and CDR2 SASEGT. The CDR3 consists of 14 residues. Trimming cost V 1 base and J 4 bases, with 9 bases left between them. For the CDR3, the DNA is TGTGCCAGCAGTGAAGATAGGGTCTCAGATACGCAGTATTTT. It encodes CASSEDRVSDTQYF.

There are a few counts of this clone. The J gene is TRBJ1-2, the V gene TRBV28; D unclear. The CDR3 covers 8 residues. With 8 bases removed from V and 8 bases from J, the gap between germline ends came to 3 bases. The germline CDR1 and CDR2 sequences are MDHEN and SYDVKM. CDR3 residues: CASGGYTF. CDR3 in DNA: TGTGCCAGCGGGGGCTACACCTTC.

The chain uses TRBV7-8 and TRBJ1-3; no clear D gene. The germline V gene has CDR1 SGHVS and CDR2 FQNEAQ. Trimming shortened V by 0 bases and J by 4 bases, and 13 bases separated the two germline ends. The CDR3 spans 16 residues. CDR3 loop: CASSLAGRGTGNTIYF. CDR3 nucleotide sequence: TGTGCCAGCAGCTTAGCGGGCCGGGGAACCGGAAACACCATATATTTT.

The chain is built from TRBV28 and TRBJ1-2; D not certain. V lost 5 bases, J lost 4 bases, and 17 bases lay in between. The CDR3 runs 15 residues. Germline V gene lookup returns CDR1 MDHEN and CDR2 SYDVKM. The CDR3 loop reads CASSNPSAGGYGYTF. In DNA, the CDR3 is TGTGCCAGCAGTAACCCCTCTGCGGGAGGCTATGGCTACACCTTC.

The chain joins TRBV19 to TRBJ2-1, with D hard to call. Trimming pared 6 bases from V and 0 bases from J, leaving 12 bases between. The CDR3 has 15 residues. CDR1 and CDR2 (germline): LNHDA, SQIVND (reference sequence). CDR3 protein: CASSPDSSSYNEQFF. The CDR3 nucleotides are TGTGCCAGTAGCCCTGACTCGAGCTCCTACAATGAGCAGTTCTTC.

This rearrangement joins TRBV11-2 to TRBJ2-7, with 11 nucleotides matching TRBD2. Trimming took 6 bases from V and 7 from J; bases not matched to a gene: 8. CDR3 size: 14 residues. Per germline, CDR1 SGHAT and CDR2 FQNNGV. As DNA, the CDR3 is TGTGCCAGCAGGGAACTAGCGGGAGACCGGGAGCAGTACTTC. Encoded protein: CASRELAGDREQYF.

This clone showed up just once. The rearrangement links TRBV25-1 to TRBJ1-5; TRBD1 matches 7 bases. The CDR3 is made up of 13 amino acids. From germline, CDR1 is MGHDK and CDR2 SYGVNS. Losses at the gene ends were 2 bases for V and 7 bases for J; bases not matched to a gene: 2. CDR3 in amino acids: CASSEKGAQPQHF. The CDR3 bases are TGTGCCAGCAGTGAAAAGGGGGCCCAGCCCCAGCATTTT.

The chain joins TRBV7-6 to TRBJ2-5; 12 positions agree with TRBD2. J was trimmed by 4 bases and V by 5 bases; bases with no gene match: 5. There are 15 residues in the CDR3. Germline CDR1 and CDR2: SGHVS and FNYEAQ. CDR3 residues: CASSQLAGGGETQYF. CDR3 DNA: TGTGCCAGCAGCCAACTAGCGGGAGGAGGAGAGACCCAGTACTTC.

The V and J genes are TRBV6-1 and TRBJ2-1, with D perhaps given as TRBD1 or TRBD2 (7 bases each). V lost 5 bases to trimming and J lost 8 bases, with 13 bases between them. The CDR3 has 13 amino acids. In germline, CDR1 is MNHNS, CDR2 SASEGT. The DNA of the CDR3 is TGTGCCAGCAGTAGGGAGGGGGCGCATGAGCAGTTCTTC. It translates to CASSREGAHEQFF.

V and J are TRBV28 and TRBJ1-2; D gene uncertain. This CDR3 contains 14 residues. In germline, CDR1 is MDHEN, CDR2 SYDVKM. Between the trimmed V and J ends, which lost 2 bases and 0 bases, there was a span of 7 bases. The CDR3 sequence: CASSLDRSNYGYTF. CDR3 DNA sequence: TGTGCCAGCAGTTTAGACCGCTCTAACTATGGCTACACCTTC.

The chain is built from TRBV27 and TRBJ2-1; possible D gene TRBD1, 5 bases. The CDR3 runs 13 residues. V dropped 4 bases and J dropped 7 bases, with 11 bases sitting between them. Germline V CDR1 and CDR2: MNHEY, SMNVEV (reference sequence). The CDR3: CASSWTFGNEQFF. In DNA, the CDR3 is TGTGCCAGCAGTTGGACATTTGGTAATGAGCAGTTCTTC.

With respect to this clone: Other nucleotide sequences in the sample specify the same CDR3. The gene calls are TRBV19 and TRBJ1-2; D call uncertain. The CDR3 consists of 14 residues. CDR1 LNHDA and CDR2 SQIVND come from the germline V gene (reference sequence). V was clipped by 3 bases and J by 1 base, with 9 bases between them. This CDR3 is CASSIVGGNYGYTF. The CDR3 DNA sequence: TGTGCCAGTAGTATTGTGGGAGGTAACTATGGCTACACCTTC.

This chain joins TRBV10-3 and TRBJ2-5; 9 bases are a match to TRBD1. CDR1 and CDR2 from the germline V gene are ENHRY and SYGVKD. This CDR3 comprises 17 residues. After removal of 6 bases from V and 0 bases from J, the junction contained 11 bases not matched to a gene. In DNA form, the CDR3 reads TGTGCCATCAGGGGTGGGGGGACAGGGCGGTACCAAGAGACCCAGTACTTC. Translating gives CAIRGGGTGRYQETQYF.

The chain couples TRBV5-1 to TRBJ2-2; D remains ambiguous. The CDR3 extends over 16 amino acids. The V end lost 4 bases, the J end lost 3 bases, and 16 bases lay between the germline ends. Germline V gene data show CDR1 as SGHRS and CDR2 as YFSETQ. The CDR3 coding sequence is TGCGCCAGCAGCCACCTGAGTCTGGGGTACACCGGGGAGCTGTTTTTT. Translation: CASSHLSLGYTGELFF.

The chain uses TRBV5-1 and TRBJ2-7; 8 bases fit TRBD2. V lost 4 bases, J lost 0 bases, and 18 bases stayed unmatched. CDR1 is SGHRS, CDR2 YFSETQ, per germline. CDR3 length: 19 amino acids. The CDR3: CASSRALLAGFNSSYEQYF. The DNA for the CDR3 is TGCGCCAGCAGCCGCGCTCTATTAGCGGGGTTTAATAGCTCCTACGAGCAGTACTTC.